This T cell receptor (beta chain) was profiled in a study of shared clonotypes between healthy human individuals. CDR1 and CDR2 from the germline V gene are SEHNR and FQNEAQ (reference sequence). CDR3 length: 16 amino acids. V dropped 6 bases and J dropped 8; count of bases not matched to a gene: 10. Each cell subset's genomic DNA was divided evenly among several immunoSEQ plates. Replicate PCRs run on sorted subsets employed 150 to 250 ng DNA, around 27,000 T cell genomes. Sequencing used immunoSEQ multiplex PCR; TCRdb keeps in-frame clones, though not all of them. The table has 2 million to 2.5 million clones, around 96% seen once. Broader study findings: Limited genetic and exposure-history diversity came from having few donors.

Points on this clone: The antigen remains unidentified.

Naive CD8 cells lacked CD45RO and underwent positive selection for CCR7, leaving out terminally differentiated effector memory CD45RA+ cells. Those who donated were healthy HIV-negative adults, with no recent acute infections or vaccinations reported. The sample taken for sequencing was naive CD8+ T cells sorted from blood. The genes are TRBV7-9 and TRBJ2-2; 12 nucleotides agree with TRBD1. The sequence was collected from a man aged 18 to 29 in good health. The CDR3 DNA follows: TGTGCCAGCAGGCCTCCGGGACAGGGGGCAACAGGGGAGCTGTTTTTT. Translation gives CASRPPGQGATGELFF. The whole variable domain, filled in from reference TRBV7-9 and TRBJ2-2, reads DTGVSQNPRHKITKRGQNVTFRCDPISEHNRLYWYRQTLGQGPEFLTYFQNEAQLEKSRLLSDRFSAERPKGSFSTLEIQRTEQGDSAMYLCASRPPGQGATGELFFGEGSRLTVL.